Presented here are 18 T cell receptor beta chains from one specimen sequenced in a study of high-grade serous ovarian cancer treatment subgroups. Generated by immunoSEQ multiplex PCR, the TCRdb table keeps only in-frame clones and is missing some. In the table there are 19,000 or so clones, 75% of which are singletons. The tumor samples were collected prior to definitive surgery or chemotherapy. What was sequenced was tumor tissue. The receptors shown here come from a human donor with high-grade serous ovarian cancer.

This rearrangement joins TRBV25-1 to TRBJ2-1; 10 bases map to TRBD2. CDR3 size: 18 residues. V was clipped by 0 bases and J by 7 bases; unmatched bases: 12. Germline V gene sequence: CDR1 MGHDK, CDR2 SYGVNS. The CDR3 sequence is CASSEYRGAGGVANEQFF. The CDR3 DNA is TGTGCCAGCAGTGAATATCGGGGAGCGGGAGGGGTCGCGAATGAGCAGTTCTTC.

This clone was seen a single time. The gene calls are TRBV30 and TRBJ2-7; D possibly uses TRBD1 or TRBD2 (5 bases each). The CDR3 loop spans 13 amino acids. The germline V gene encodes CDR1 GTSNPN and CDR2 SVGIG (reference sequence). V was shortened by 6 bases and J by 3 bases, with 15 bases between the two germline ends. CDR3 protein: CACWRTQGYEQYF. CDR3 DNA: TGTGCCTGCTGGAGGACTCAGGGCTACGAGCAGTACTTC.

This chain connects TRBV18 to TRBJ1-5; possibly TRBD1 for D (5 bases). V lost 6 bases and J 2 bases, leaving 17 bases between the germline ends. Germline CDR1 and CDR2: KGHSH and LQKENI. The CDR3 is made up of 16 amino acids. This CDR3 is CASSTWGRGGNQPQHF. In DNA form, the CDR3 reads TGTGCCAGCTCCACATGGGGCCGAGGAGGCAATCAGCCCCAGCATTTT. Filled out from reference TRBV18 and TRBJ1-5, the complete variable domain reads NAGVMQNPRHLVRRRGQEARLRCSPMKGHSHVYWYRQLPEEGLKFMVYLQKENIIDESGMPKERFSAEFPKEGPSILRIQQVVRGDSAAYFCASSTWGRGGNQPQHFGDGTRLSIL.

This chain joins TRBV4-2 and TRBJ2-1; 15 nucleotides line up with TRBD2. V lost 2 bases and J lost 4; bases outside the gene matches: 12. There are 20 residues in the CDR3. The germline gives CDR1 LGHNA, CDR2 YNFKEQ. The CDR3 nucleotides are TGTGCCAGCAGCCAACCCGGGACTAGCGGGAGGCCGCCAGCGTACAATGAGCAGTTCTTC. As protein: CASSQPGTSGRPPAYNEQFF.

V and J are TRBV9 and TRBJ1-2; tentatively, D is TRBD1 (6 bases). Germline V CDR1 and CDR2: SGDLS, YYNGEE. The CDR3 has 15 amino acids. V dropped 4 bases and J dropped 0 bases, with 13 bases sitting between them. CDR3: CASSPQQGANYGYTF. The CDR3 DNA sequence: TGTGCCAGCAGCCCGCAACAGGGAGCTAACTATGGCTACACCTTC.

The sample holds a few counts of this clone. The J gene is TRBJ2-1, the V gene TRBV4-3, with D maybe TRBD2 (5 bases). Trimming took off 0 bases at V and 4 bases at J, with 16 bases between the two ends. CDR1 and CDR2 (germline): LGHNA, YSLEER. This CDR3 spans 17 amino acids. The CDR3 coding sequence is TGCGCCAGCAGCCAAGATACGGCGGCGGAGGCTTACAATGAGCAGTTCTTC. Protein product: CASSQDTAAEAYNEQFF.

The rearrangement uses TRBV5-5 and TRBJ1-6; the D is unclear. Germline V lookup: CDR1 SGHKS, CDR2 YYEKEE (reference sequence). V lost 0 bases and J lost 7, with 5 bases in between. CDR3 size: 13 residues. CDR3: CASSLDPNSPLHF. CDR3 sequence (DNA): TGTGCCAGCAGCTTGGACCCGAATTCACCCCTCCACTTT.

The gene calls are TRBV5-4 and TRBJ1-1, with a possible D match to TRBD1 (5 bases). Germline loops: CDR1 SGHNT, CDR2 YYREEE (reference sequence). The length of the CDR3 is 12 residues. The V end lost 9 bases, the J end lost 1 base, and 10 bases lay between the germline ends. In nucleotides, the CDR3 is TGTGCCACCCGCCAGGGGAACACTGAAGCTTTCTTT. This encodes CATRQGNTEAFF.

CDR3 loop: CASSVTATNEKLFF. The CDR3, as DNA: TGTGCCAGCAGCGTGACAGCAACTAATGAAAAACTGTTTTTT. The chain combines TRBV9 with TRBJ1-4, with D tentatively TRBD1 (5 bases). The CDR3 sequence is 14 residues long. With 2 bases removed from V and 0 bases from J, the gap between germline ends came to 5 bases. Germline V gene sequence: CDR1 SGDLS, CDR2 YYNGEE.

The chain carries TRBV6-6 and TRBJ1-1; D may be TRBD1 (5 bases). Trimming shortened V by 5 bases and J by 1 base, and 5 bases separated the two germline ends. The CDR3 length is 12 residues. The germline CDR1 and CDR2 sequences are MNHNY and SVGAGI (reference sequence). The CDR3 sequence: CASSQGNTEAFF. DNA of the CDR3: TGTGCCAGCAGTCAGGGGAACACTGAAGCTTTCTTT.

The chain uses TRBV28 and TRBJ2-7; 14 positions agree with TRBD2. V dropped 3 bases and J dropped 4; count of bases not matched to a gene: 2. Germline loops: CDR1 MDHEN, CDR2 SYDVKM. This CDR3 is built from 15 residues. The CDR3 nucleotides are TGTGCCAGCAGTTTGACTAGCGGGAGGGTGTACGAGCAGTACTTC. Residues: CASSLTSGRVYEQYF.

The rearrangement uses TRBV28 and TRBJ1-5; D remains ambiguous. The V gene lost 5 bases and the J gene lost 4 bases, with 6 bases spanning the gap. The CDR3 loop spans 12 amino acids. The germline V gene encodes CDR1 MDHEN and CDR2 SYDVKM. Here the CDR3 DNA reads TGTGCCAGCAGTCCGTTGAATCAGCCCCAGCATTTT. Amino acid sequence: CASSPLNQPQHF.

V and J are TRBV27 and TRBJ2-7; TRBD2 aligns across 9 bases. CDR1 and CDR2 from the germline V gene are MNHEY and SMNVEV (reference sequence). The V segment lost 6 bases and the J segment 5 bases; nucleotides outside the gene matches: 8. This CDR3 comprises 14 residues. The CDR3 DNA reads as TGTGCCAGCAGCCGAGCGGGAGGCTTCGACGAGCAGTACTTC. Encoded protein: CASSRAGGFDEQYF.

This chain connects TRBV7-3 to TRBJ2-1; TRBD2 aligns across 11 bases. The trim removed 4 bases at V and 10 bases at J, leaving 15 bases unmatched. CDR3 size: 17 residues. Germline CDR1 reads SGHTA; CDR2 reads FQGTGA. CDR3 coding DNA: TGTGCCAGCAGCTCCGAACCCCTAGCGGGAGGTTTTGGCGAGCAGTTCTTC. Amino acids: CASSSEPLAGGFGEQFF.

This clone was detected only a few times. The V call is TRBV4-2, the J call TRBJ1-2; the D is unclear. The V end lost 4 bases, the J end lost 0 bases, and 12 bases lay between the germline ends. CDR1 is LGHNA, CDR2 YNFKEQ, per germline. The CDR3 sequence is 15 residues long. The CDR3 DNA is TGTGCCAGCAGCCCCCTCGAACGCGCTAACTATGGCTACACCTTC. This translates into CASSPLERANYGYTF.

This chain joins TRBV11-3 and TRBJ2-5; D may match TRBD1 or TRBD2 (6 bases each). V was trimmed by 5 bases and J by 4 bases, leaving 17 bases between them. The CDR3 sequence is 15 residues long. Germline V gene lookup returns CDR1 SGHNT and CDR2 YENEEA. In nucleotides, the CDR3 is TGTGCCAGCAGCCCCTTCGGGGGCCAGAGAGAGACCCAGTACTTC. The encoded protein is CASSPFGGQRETQYF.

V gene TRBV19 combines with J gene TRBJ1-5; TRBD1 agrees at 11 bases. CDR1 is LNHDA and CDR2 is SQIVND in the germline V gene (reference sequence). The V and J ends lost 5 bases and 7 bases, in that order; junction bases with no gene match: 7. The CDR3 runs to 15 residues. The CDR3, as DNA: TGTGCCAGTAGTTTTGGGACAGGGGGATTCCAGCCCCAGCATTTT. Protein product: CASSFGTGGFQPQHF.

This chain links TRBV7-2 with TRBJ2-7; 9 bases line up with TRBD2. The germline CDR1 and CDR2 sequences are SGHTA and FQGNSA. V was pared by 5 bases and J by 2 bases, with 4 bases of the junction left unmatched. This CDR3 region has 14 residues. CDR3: CASSISGGAYEQYF. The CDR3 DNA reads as TGTGCCAGCAGCATTAGCGGGGGAGCCTACGAGCAGTACTTC.